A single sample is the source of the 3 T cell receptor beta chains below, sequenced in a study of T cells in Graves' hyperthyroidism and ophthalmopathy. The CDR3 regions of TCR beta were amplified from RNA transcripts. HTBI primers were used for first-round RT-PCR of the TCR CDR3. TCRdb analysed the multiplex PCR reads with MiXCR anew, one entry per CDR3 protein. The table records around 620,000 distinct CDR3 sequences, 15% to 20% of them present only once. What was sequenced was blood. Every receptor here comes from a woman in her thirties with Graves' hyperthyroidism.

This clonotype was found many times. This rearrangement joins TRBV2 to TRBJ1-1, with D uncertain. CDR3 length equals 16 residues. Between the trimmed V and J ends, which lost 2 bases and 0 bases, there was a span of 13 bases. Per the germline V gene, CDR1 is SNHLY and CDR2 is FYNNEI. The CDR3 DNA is TGTGCCAGCAGTGAAAGCCGGCGTCGGATGAACACTGAAGCTTTCTTT. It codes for CASSESRRRMNTEAFF. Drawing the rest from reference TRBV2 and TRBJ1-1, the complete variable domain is EPEVTQTPSHQVTQMGQEVILRCVPISNHLYFYWYRQILGQKVEFLVSFYNNEISEKSEIFDDQFSVERPDGSNFTLKIRSTKLEDSAMYFCASSESRRRMNTEAFFGQGTRLTVV.

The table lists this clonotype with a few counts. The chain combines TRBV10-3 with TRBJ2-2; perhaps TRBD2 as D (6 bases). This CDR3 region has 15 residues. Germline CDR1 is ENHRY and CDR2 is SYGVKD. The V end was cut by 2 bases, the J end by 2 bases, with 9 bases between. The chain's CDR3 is CAISEPGLNTGELFF. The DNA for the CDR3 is TGTGCCATCAGTGAGCCGGGACTCAACACCGGGGAGCTGTTTTTT.

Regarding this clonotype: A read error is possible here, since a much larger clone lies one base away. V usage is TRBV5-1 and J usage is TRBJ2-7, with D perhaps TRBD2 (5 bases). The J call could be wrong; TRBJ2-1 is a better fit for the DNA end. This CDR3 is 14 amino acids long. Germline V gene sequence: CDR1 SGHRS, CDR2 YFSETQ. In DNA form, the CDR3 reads TGCGCCAGCAGCTTTCGGGATTCGGGGTACGAGCAGTTCTTC. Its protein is CASSFRDSGYEQFF.